What follows is one T cell receptor (beta chain) and its context. Its antigen is undetermined. The data belong to a study of blood T cells in healthy people across ages. Study-level background: Capture via template switching afforded approximately one barcoded beta molecule per two T cells. General study points: Without sorted subsets, naive and antigen-experienced compartments could not be conclusively compared. A greater number of naive CD4+ cells and higher diversity distinguished long-lived donors from aged donors.

The authors ran a second PCR of about 6 to 12 cycles using a sample-barcoded 5' primer and a J-beta primer mix. No fewer than 2.5 million CDR3-containing paired-end reads came from each sample. TCRdb processed the 5' RACE reads anew with MiXCR; each CDR3 protein has one entry. The sample lists 700,000 to 950,000 distinct CDR3 sequences; 58% were seen once. CDR3 length: 17 amino acids. Looked up from germline, CDR1 is SGHTA and CDR2 is FQGNSA. The chain has TRBV7-2 and TRBJ2-7; 10 positions match TRBD2. Matching the DNA end better, TRBJ2-1 makes the J call doubtful. The TCR sequence derives from a man aged 25 to 40 in good health. The source material was blood. DNA of the CDR3: TGTGCCAGCAGCTTTATGGCTTCTAGCGGGAGTAGTAATGAGCAGTTCTTC. Its translation: CASSFMASSGSSNEQFF.